The clone carrying this T cell receptor (beta chain) was counted a few times. Making TCR cDNA involved 5'RACE template switching, which added UMIs and a universal primer site. TCRdb called the 5' RACE reads again in MiXCR, with one record for every CDR3 protein. The table has about 210,000 distinct CDR3 sequences, approximately 3.2% seen once. This sample was taken from a study of T cells after yellow fever vaccination. The sequences come from CD4+ T cells sorted from PBMCs, collected 10 days after the yellow fever booster vaccination. The source of this sequence is a man aged 18 to 30 who received the YFV17D yellow fever vaccine.

As DNA, the CDR3 is TGTGCCACCAGCAGATCCCCACCGGGACAGGGGGCCCATGGCTACACCTTC. Translated: CATSRSPPGQGAHGYTF. The V call is TRBV15, the J call TRBJ1-2; the match to TRBD1 covers 12 bases. Per germline, CDR1 LNHNV and CDR2 YYDKDF (reference sequence). V trimming: 2 bases; J trimming: 6 bases; junction bases outside the gene matches: 10. The length of the CDR3 is 17 residues. Full variable domain (outside the CDR3, taken from reference TRBV15 and TRBJ1-2): DAMVIQNPRYQVTQFGKPVTLSCSQTLNHNVMYWYQQKSSQAPKLLFHYYDKDFNNEADTPDNFQSRRPNTSFCFLDIRSPGLGDTAMYLCATSRSPPGQGAHGYTFGSGTRLTVV.